This T cell receptor beta chain was identified in a study of cytomegalovirus exposure and HLA in healthy donors. The PCR employed 60 Vbeta primers together with 13 Jbeta primers. As originally analysed: Later reanalysis found 80 million or so unique TCR beta chains, around 9.9 million of them shared. Here immunoSEQ multiplex PCR was the method, and the copy in TCRdb shows in-frame clones only, minus some. The V and J calls and the clone size are those of that table, but D and trimming were determined from the DNA. This sample has about 130,000 clones, with 70% to 85% found just once. On this clone: The antigen is undetermined.

The ends were cut back, 2 bases at V and 4 bases at J, with 12 bases in the middle. Germline V gene sequence: CDR1 SGHTA, CDR2 FQGNSA. This CDR3 is 16 amino acids long. Broader study findings: The authors later linked a missense DCLRE1C variant to TCR beta V- and J-gene trimming. A previous analysis found most TCR beta V segments productive roughly 87% or roughly 30% of the time.

The receptor was isolated from a male donor in good health and CMV-seropositive. The chain links TRBV7-2 to TRBJ1-6; perhaps TRBD1 as D (5 bases). Material for sequencing was PBMCs. The CDR3 here is CASSLTAGRYNSPLHF. CDR3 in DNA: TGTGCCAGCAGCTTAACCGCGGGACGGTATAATTCACCCCTCCACTTT.